The 22 T cell receptor beta chains reported below all come from one sample, sequenced in a study of metastatic and nonmetastatic thyroid tumors. TCRdb reprocessed the PCR reads using MiXCR. The table has 15,000 or so clones, 25% to 30% seen once. Before thyroid surgery, none of the patients had received any treatment. The material sequenced was blood. Receptors originate from a female donor with papillary thyroid cancer or a benign thyroid nodule (not recorded which). Some clones in this sample may be carry-over from other donors' samples.

By share, this clone ranks as medium-sized. The same CDR3 arises from other DNA sequences in this sample as well. The chain carries TRBV20-1 and TRBJ2-5; 8 positions agree with TRBD1. Per the germline V gene, CDR1 is DFQATT and CDR2 is SNEGSKA (reference sequence). This CDR3 has 12 residues. V shed 7 bases and J 8 bases; nucleotides not matched to a gene: 9. CDR3 residues: CSGTRQGRTQYF. The DNA for the CDR3 is TGCAGTGGTACAAGACAGGGGAGAACCCAGTACTTC.

This clone is a singleton in its sample. The chain employs TRBV20-1 and TRBJ2-5; 9 positions match TRBD2. CDR3 length equals 15 residues. The V and J ends lost 5 bases and 2 bases, in that order; junction bases with no gene match: 9. Germline V CDR1 and CDR2: DFQATT, SNEGSKA (reference sequence). CDR3: CSAPNSGGGQETQYF. In DNA form, the CDR3 reads TGCAGTGCTCCGAATAGCGGGGGTGGGCAAGAGACCCAGTACTTC.

The V call is TRBV20-1, the J call TRBJ2-7; D is unresolved. CDR3 length: 12 amino acids. CDR1 DFQATT and CDR2 SNEGSKA come from the germline V gene (reference sequence). Trimming removed 6 bases at V and 0 bases at J, with 9 bases between. As DNA, the CDR3 is TGCAGTGCAAGTCTCAGCTCCTACGAGCAGTACTTC. It is translated as CSASLSSYEQYF.

This clone has ten or more counts. This may stem from a read error, because a much larger clone lies one nucleotide away. This same CDR3 is encoded by further DNA sequences in the sample. The genes are TRBV19 and TRBJ1-5, with D possibly being TRBD1 (6 bases). Germline V gene data show CDR1 as LNHDA and CDR2 as SQIVND (reference sequence). The ends were cut back, 7 bases at V and 7 bases at J, with 14 bases in the middle. The CDR3 extends over 13 amino acids. The CDR3 reads CASTGGPHQPQHF. The CDR3 DNA reads TGTGCCAGTACTGGGGGCCCACACCAGCCCCAGCATTTT.

J is TRBJ2-7 and V is TRBV19; D is ambiguous. This CDR3 contains 11 residues. Per germline, CDR1 LNHDA and CDR2 SQIVND (reference sequence). V was shortened by 3 bases and J by 5 bases, with 5 bases between the two germline ends. CDR3 DNA: TGTGCCAGTAGTATTTTCAACGAGCAGTACTTC. This encodes CASSIFNEQYF.

This clone was recorded at least ten times. With a much larger clone just one base away, this may be a read error. The genes are TRBV27 and TRBJ1-1; D gene ambiguous. Trimming shortened V by 5 bases and J by 3 bases, and 16 bases separated the two germline ends. The CDR3 loop spans 15 amino acids. Looked up from germline, CDR1 is MNHEY and CDR2 is SMNVEV (reference sequence). The CDR3 region has the DNA TGTGCCAGCAGTCCCGGATGGCAGTCGGACACTGAAGCTTTCTTT. It yields the protein CASSPGWQSDTEAFF.

This chain joins TRBV10-1 and TRBJ2-7; D not resolved. The V end was cut by 6 bases, the J end by 4 bases, with 10 bases between. CDR1 is WNHNN, CDR2 SYGVQD, per germline (reference sequence). This CDR3 is built from 12 residues. DNA for the CDR3: TGCGCCAGCAGGCCCTTACCATACGAGCAGTACTTC. It codes for CASRPLPYEQYF.

The rearrangement links TRBV4-1 to TRBJ1-4; TRBD1 matches 7 bases. Germline V gives CDR1 MGHRA, CDR2 YSYEKL. The CDR3 totals 17 residues. The V segment lost 0 bases and the J segment 8 bases; nucleotides outside the gene matches: 12. The CDR3 protein is CASSQEIHGTAFEKLFF. CDR3 bases: TGCGCCAGCAGCCAAGAAATACACGGGACAGCGTTCGAAAAACTGTTTTTT.

Judged by abundance, this clone is medium-sized. V is TRBV30 and J is TRBJ1-2; D may be TRBD1 (6 bases). The CDR3 length is 14 residues. Germline lookup yields CDR1 GTSNPN and CDR2 SVGIG (reference sequence). V lost 2 bases and J lost 1, with 11 bases in between. CDR3 DNA sequence: TGTGCCTGGAGTCCCGGACAGAGTAACTATGGCTACACCTTC. As protein: CAWSPGQSNYGYTF.

This clone was recorded at least ten times. The CDR3 spells CATSDLSNEQFF. CDR3 DNA sequence: TGTGCCACCAGTGATTTGAGCAATGAGCAGTTCTTC. V gene TRBV24-1 combines with J gene TRBJ2-1; D gene uncertain. The V end lost 0 bases, the J end lost 6 bases, and 2 bases lay between the germline ends. This CDR3 has 12 residues. Germline CDR1 reads KGHDR; CDR2 reads SFDVKD.

This clone was counted many times. This chain uses TRBV15 with TRBJ2-2; 10 bases line up with TRBD1. CDR3 length: 15 amino acids. Germline V lookup: CDR1 LNHNV, CDR2 YYDKDF (reference sequence). The J segment lost 0 bases and the V segment lost 5 bases, leaving 0 bases of the junction unmatched. CDR3 loop: CATSDRGPNTGELFF. Here the CDR3 DNA reads TGTGCCACCAGCGACAGGGGGCCGAACACCGGGGAGCTGTTTTTT.

By sample share, this clone is medium-sized. The chain combines TRBV11-2 with TRBJ1-4; TRBD1 might be the D (5 bases). The ends were cut back, 1 base at V and 1 base at J, with 7 bases in the middle. This CDR3 contains 15 residues. The germline V gene encodes CDR1 SGHAT and CDR2 FQNNGV. CDR3: CASSLVRGTNEKLFF. CDR3 in DNA: TGTGCCAGCAGCTTAGTGAGGGGAACTAATGAAAAACTGTTTTTT.

This clone is termed medium-sized. The V and J genes are TRBV19 and TRBJ2-2; the D gene is possibly TRBD2 (5 bases). CDR1 and CDR2 (germline): LNHDA, SQIVND (reference sequence). V gave up 7 bases and J gave up 4 bases, with 10 bases separating them. This CDR3 contains 13 residues. The CDR3 DNA reads as TGTGCCAGTACCAGCGGTCTCACCGGGGAGCTGTTTTTT. As protein: CASTSGLTGELFF.

This chain links TRBV30 with TRBJ2-1; D remains unclear. Germline V gene lookup returns CDR1 GTSNPN and CDR2 SVGIG (reference sequence). V was cut by 0 bases and J by 4 bases, with 10 bases left in between. CDR3 length: 14 amino acids. CDR3 nucleotides: TGTGCCTGGAGTGTGTCGGCCGGATACAATGAGCAGTTCTTC. The encoded protein is CAWSVSAGYNEQFF.

This clone counts as medium-sized. The V call is TRBV5-6, the J call TRBJ1-1; possibly TRBD1 for D (5 bases). The CDR3 extends over 14 amino acids. Germline V CDR1 and CDR2: SGHDT, YYEEEE. V lost 1 base and J 5 bases, leaving 12 bases between the germline ends. CDR3 residues: CASSLMGWGTEAFF. The CDR3 DNA is TGTGCCAGCAGCTTGATGGGGTGGGGGACTGAAGCTTTCTTT. The full variable domain, its missing parts supplied by reference TRBV5-6 and TRBJ1-1, is DAGVTQSPTHLIKTRGQQVTLRCSPKSGHDTVSWYQQALGQGPQFIFQYYEEEERQRGNFPDRFSGHQFPNYSSELNVNALLLGDSALYLCASSLMGWGTEAFFGQGTRLTVV.

This clone was seen a few times. Additional DNA sequences in this sample encode the identical CDR3. The gene calls are TRBV11-3 and TRBJ2-1; D perhaps matches TRBD2 (6 bases). CDR1 and CDR2 (germline): SGHNT, YENEEA. Trimming stripped 3 bases from V and 10 bases from J, with 16 bases between. The CDR3 totals 14 residues. The DNA of the CDR3 is TGTGCCAGCAGCTTCGGCCTTGGTGGGGGGGAGCAGTTCTTC. This codes for CASSFGLGGGEQFF.

In this sample, this clone is medium-sized (0.01 to 0.1%). The rearrangement joins TRBV4-1 to TRBJ2-7; D might be TRBD2 (6 bases). The CDR3 consists of 16 residues. V was shortened by 3 bases and J by 0 bases, with 15 bases between the two germline ends. Germline V CDR1 and CDR2: MGHRA, YSYEKL. DNA of the CDR3: TGCGCCAGCAGCCAGGGACCACTAGCAACCTCCTACGAGCAGTACTTC. Translated: CASSQGPLATSYEQYF.

The rearrangement joins TRBV6-1 to TRBJ2-1, with 9 nucleotides matching TRBD2. The CDR3 is 18 residues long. CDR1 and CDR2 from the germline V gene are MNHNS and SASEGT. The ends lost 2 bases at V and 7 bases at J; junction bases unmatched: 15. The CDR3 protein is CASSENSLRATSGNEQFF. In DNA form, the CDR3 reads TGTGCCAGCAGTGAAAACAGCCTCCGGGCAACTAGCGGGAATGAGCAGTTCTTC.

This clone came up a few times. V and J are TRBV6-1 and TRBJ1-1; 8 bases match TRBD1. CDR1 and CDR2 from the germline V gene are MNHNS and SASEGT. V gave up 7 bases and J gave up 5 bases; unmatched junction bases: 6. The CDR3 has 13 residues. CDR3 amino acids: CASTRTGRTEAFF. DNA of the CDR3: TGTGCCAGCACTAGGACAGGGAGGACTGAAGCTTTCTTT.

This clone is classed as medium-sized. The CDR3 nucleotides read TGTGCCAGCAGTCCTGGGGAAGATACGCAGTATTTT. Its translation: CASSPGEDTQYF. J is TRBJ2-3 and V is TRBV12-3 or TRBV12-4, with D uncertain. The CDR3 has 12 amino acids. Trimming stripped 5 bases from V and 5 bases from J, with 8 bases between.

At least ten counts were recorded for this clone. The gene calls are TRBV29-1 and TRBJ2-2; tentative D call: TRBD2 (6 bases). V shed 5 bases and J shed 2 bases, with 12 bases lying between them. The CDR3 length is 14 residues. Germline loops: CDR1 SQVTM, CDR2 ANQGSEA. The CDR3 region has the DNA TGCAGCGTTTGGGGACTGTACAACACCGGGGAGCTGTTTTTT. Translating it yields CSVWGLYNTGELFF.

This clone came up a few times. This sequence joins TRBV6-5 and TRBJ1-2; D is unclear. This CDR3 is 15 amino acids long. Germline V gene lookup returns CDR1 MNHEY and CDR2 SVGAGI. The V and J ends lost 4 bases and 6 bases respectively, with 18 bases between them. The CDR3 DNA follows: TGTGCCAGCAGTTCCCCCGGGAGCCGGGAGAATGGCTACACCTTC. It specifies CASSSPGSRENGYTF.